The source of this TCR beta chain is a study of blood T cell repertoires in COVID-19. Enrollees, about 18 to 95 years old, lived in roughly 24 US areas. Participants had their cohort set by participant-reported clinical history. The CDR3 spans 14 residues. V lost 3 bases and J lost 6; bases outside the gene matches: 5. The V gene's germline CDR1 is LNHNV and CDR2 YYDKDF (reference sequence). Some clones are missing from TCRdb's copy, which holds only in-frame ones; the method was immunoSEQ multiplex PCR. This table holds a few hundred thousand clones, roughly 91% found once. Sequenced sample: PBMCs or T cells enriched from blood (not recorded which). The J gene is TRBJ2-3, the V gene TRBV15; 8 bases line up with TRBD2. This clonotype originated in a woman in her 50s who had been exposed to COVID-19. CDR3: CATSSPGLGDTQYF. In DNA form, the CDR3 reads TGTGCCACCAGCAGTCCGGGACTAGGTGATACGCAGTATTTT. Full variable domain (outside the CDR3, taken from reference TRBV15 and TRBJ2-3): DAMVIQNPRYQVTQFGKPVTLSCSQTLNHNVMYWYQQKSSQAPKLLFHYYDKDFNNEADTPDNFQSRRPNTSFCFLDIRSPGLGDTAMYLCATSSPGLGDTQYFGPGTRLTVL.